This entry lists 10 T cell receptor beta chains sequenced from one sample in a study of blood T cell repertoires in COVID-19. The protocol was immunoSEQ multiplex PCR, while the TCRdb copy is restricted to in-frame clones and leaves out a portion. The sample shows about 110,000 clones, 71% of them seen only once. The sequenced sample consisted of peripheral blood. These receptors were taken from a human donor with acute or convalescent COVID-19. The donor label of this sample is uncertain.

This sequence joins TRBV14 and TRBJ1-1; no clear D. CDR3 length equals 11 residues. The germline V and J ends were trimmed by 6 bases and 5 bases, with 7 bases remaining between them. Germline V lookup: CDR1 SGHDN, CDR2 FVKESK. The CDR3 nucleotides are TGTGCCAGCAGTTCTAAGACTGAAGCTTTCTTT. Its translation: CASSSKTEAFF.

This chain joins TRBV7-2 and TRBJ1-2; D is unresolved. There are 13 residues in the CDR3. V lost 5 bases to trimming and J lost 4 bases, with 11 bases between them. The V gene's germline CDR1 is SGHTA and CDR2 FQGNSA. The CDR3 sequence is CASSPPVIYGYTF. The CDR3 coding sequence is TGTGCCAGCAGCCCACCGGTGATCTATGGCTACACCTTC.

The count of this clone is one. The rearrangement uses TRBV5-6 and TRBJ1-2; D is possibly TRBD1 (6 bases). The length of the CDR3 is 15 residues. CDR1 is SGHDT and CDR2 is YYEEEE in the germline V gene. The V end was cut by 1 base, the J end by 1 base, with 11 bases between. CDR3 nucleotide sequence: TGTGCCAGCAGCTTGAAAGGGGGATTTAACTATGGCTACACCTTC. This codes for CASSLKGGFNYGYTF.

J is TRBJ2-5 and V is TRBV7-2; unclear D gene. Per the germline V gene, CDR1 is SGHTA and CDR2 is FQGNSA. Trimming left V 1 base short and J 4 bases short, with 4 bases between. CDR3 length: 12 amino acids. CDR3 sequence (DNA): TGTGCCAGCAGCTTAGTTAGAGAGACCCAGTACTTC. Translation gives CASSLVRETQYF. Based on the CDR3 plus reference TRBV7-2 and TRBJ2-5, the full variable domain is GAGVSQSPSNKVTEKGKDVELRCDPISGHTALYWYRQSLGQGLEFLIYFQGNSAPDKSGLPSDRFSAERTGGSVSTLTIQRTQQEDSAVYLCASSLVRETQYFGPGTRLLVL.

The chain combines TRBV11-2 with TRBJ1-2, with 11 bases matching TRBD1. Germline V gene data show CDR1 as SGHAT and CDR2 as FQNNGV. The CDR3 contains 17 residues. J was trimmed by 4 bases and V by 2 bases; bases with no gene match: 9. The CDR3 DNA reads as TGTGCCAGCAGCTTAAATGTGCGGGACAGGGGGAGCTATGGCTACACCTTC. It encodes CASSLNVRDRGSYGYTF.

This chain connects TRBV7-2 to TRBJ1-1, with 8 positions matching TRBD1. The V gene end was trimmed by 2 bases and the J gene end by 10 bases; junction bases not matched to a gene: 6. Germline loops: CDR1 SGHTA, CDR2 FQGNSA. The CDR3 is 13 residues long. The CDR3 DNA reads TGTGCCAGCAGCTTACAGGGGGCGCAGGGAGCTTTCTTT. Its protein is CASSLQGAQGAFF.

This rearrangement joins TRBV19 to TRBJ2-5; the match to TRBD1 covers 9 bases. The CDR3 has 13 amino acids. The ends lost 6 bases at V and 1 base at J; junction bases unmatched: 0. The V gene's germline CDR1 is LNHDA and CDR2 SQIVND (reference sequence). CDR3 sequence: CASRTGGQETQYF. The CDR3 nucleotides are TGTGCCAGTAGGACAGGGGGCCAAGAGACCCAGTACTTC.

The chain combines TRBV6-5 with TRBJ1-2, with a possible D match to TRBD1 (5 bases). The CDR3 is made up of 13 amino acids. CDR1 and CDR2 from the germline V gene are MNHEY and SVGAGI. V dropped 6 bases and J dropped 6 bases, with 14 bases sitting between them. The CDR3 sequence is CASRRSQGDGYTF. Written as DNA, the CDR3 is TGTGCCAGCAGGAGGTCGCAGGGCGATGGCTACACCTTC.

This clone was seen more than once but under ten times. This chain joins TRBV6-2 or TRBV6-3 and TRBJ1-6; TRBD1 agrees at 8 bases. This CDR3 region has 17 residues. Germline V gene sequence: CDR1 MNHEY, CDR2 SVGEGT. J gave up 8 bases and V 0 bases, and 9 bases lay outside the gene matches. DNA for the CDR3: TGTGCCAGCAGTTACTCTGGACAGGGTTTCGATTATTCACCCCTCCACTTT. Encoded protein: CASSYSGQGFDYSPLHF.

V usage is TRBV2 and J usage is TRBJ2-5, with TRBD2 identical over 11 bases. CDR1 and CDR2 (germline): SNHLY, FYNNEI. This CDR3 is built from 15 residues. The V and J ends lost 0 bases and 10 bases, in that order; junction bases with no gene match: 7. CDR3 DNA: TGTGCCAGCAGTGAAGCGCGACCCGGGACTAGCGGCCAGTACTTC. This encodes CASSEARPGTSGQYF. Using reference TRBV2 and TRBJ2-5 for the parts outside the CDR3, the full variable domain is EPEVTQTPSHQVTQMGQEVILRCVPISNHLYFYWYRQILGQKVEFLVSFYNNEISEKSEIFDDQFSVERPDGSNFTLKIRSTKLEDSAMYFCASSEARPGTSGQYFGPGTRLLVL.